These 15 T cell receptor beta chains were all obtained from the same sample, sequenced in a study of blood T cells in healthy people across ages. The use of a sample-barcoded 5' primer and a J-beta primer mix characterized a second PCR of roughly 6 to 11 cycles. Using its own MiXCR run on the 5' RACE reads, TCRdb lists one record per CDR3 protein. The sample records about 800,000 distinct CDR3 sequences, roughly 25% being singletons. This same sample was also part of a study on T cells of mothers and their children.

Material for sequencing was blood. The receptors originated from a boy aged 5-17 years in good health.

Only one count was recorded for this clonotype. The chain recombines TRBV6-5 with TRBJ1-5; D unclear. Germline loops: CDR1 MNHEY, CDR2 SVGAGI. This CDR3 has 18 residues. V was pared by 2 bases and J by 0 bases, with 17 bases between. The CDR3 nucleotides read TGTGCCAGCAGTTACGACTTCACGGGGTTATATAGCAATCAGCCCCAGCATTTT. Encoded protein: CASSYDFTGLYSNQPQHF.

The CDR3 loop reads CASSPGQGTFEAFF. CDR3 in DNA: TGTGCCAGCAGTCCGGGACAGGGAACTTTTGAAGCTTTCTTT. The chain links TRBV6-5 to TRBJ1-1; 9 bases match TRBD1. V shed 5 bases and J 7 bases; nucleotides not matched to a gene: 8. Per germline, CDR1 MNHEY and CDR2 SVGAGI. This CDR3 is 14 amino acids long.

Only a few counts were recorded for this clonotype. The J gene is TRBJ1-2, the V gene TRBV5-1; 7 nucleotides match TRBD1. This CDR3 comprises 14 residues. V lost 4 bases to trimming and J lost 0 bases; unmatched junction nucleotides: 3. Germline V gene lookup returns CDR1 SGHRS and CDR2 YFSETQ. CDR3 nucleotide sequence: TGCGCCAGCAGCCCGGGACAGCCTAACTATGGCTACACCTTC. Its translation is CASSPGQPNYGYTF.

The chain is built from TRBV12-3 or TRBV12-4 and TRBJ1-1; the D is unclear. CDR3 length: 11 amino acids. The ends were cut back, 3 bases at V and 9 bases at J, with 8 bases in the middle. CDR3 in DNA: TGTGCCAGCAGTTTGAAGGAAAAAGCTTTCTTT. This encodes CASSLKEKAFF.

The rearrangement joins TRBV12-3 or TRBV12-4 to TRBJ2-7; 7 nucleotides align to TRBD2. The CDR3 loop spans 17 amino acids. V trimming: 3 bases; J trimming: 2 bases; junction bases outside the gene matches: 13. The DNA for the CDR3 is TGTGCCAGCAGTTTGGTGCCGGTGGGCCTAGCGGCCTACGAGCAGTACTTC. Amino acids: CASSLVPVGLAAYEQYF.

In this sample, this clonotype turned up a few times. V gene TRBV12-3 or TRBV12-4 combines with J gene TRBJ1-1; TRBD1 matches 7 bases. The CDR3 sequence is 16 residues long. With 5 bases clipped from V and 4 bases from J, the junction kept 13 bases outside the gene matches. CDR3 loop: CASSPRGRGPGTEAFF. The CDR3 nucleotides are TGTGCCAGCAGTCCTCGGGGGAGGGGGCCTGGCACTGAAGCTTTCTTT.

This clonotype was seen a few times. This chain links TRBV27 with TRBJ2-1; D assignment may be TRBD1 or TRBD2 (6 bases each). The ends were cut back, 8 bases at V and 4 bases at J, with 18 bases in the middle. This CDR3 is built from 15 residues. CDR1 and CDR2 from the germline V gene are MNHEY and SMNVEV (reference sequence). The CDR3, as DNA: TGTGCCAGCCTTTTAATGGGGGGCGCGTACAATGAGCAGTTCTTC. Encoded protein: CASLLMGGAYNEQFF.

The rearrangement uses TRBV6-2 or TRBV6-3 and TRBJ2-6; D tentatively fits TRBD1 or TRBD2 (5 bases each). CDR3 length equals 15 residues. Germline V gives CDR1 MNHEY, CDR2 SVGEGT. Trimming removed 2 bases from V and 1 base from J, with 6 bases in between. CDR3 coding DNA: TGTGCCAGCAGTTACGGGGGTTCTGGGGCCAACGTCCTGACTTTC. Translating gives CASSYGGSGANVLTF.

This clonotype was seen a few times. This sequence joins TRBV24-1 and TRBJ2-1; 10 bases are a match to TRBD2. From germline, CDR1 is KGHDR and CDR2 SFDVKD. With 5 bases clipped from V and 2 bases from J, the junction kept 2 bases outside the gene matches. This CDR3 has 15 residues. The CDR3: CATSASGGPYNEQFF. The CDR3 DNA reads TGTGCCACCAGTGCTAGCGGGGGACCCTACAATGAGCAGTTCTTC.

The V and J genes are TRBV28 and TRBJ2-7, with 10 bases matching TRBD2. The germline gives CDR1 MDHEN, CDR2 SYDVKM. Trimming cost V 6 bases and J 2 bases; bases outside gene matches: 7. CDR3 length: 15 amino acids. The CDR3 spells CASSNSGRRPYEQYF. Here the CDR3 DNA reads TGTGCCAGCAGCAATAGCGGGAGGCGACCCTACGAGCAGTACTTC. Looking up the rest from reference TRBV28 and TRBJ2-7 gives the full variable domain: DVKVTQSSRYLVKRTGEKVFLECVQDMDHENMFWYRQDPGLGLRLIYFSYDVKMKEKGDIPEGYSVSREKKERFSLILESASTNQTSMYLCASSNSGRRPYEQYFGPGTRLTVT.

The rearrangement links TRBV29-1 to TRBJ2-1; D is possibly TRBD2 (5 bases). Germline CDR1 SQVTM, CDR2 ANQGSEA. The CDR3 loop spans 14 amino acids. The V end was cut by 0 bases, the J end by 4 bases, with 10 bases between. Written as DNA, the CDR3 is TGCAGCGTTGAAGATCAACCGGGATACAATGAGCAGTTCTTC. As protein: CSVEDQPGYNEQFF.

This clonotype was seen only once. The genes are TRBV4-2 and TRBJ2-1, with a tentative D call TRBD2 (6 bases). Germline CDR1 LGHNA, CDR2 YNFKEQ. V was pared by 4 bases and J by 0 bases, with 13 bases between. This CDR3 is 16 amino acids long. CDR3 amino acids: CASSPDGLNSYNEQFF. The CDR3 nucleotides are TGTGCCAGCAGCCCAGACGGACTAAACTCCTACAATGAGCAGTTCTTC.

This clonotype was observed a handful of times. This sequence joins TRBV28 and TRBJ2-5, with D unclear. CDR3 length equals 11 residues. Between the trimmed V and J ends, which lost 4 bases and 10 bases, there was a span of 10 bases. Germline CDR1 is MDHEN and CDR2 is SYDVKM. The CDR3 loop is CASSSLRYQYF. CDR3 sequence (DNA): TGTGCCAGCAGTTCCTTACGATACCAGTACTTC.

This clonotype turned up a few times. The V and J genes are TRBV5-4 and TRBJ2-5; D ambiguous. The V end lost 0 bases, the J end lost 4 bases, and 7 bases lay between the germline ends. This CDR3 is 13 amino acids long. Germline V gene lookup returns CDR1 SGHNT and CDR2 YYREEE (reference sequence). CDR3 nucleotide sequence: TGTGCCAGCAGCTTGGGTGTCAGAGAGACCCAGTACTTC. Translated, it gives CASSLGVRETQYF.

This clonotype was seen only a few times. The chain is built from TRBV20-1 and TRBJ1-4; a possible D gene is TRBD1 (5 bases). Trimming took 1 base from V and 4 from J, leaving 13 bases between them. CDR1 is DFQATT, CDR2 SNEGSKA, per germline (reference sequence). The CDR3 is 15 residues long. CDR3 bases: TGCAGTGCTAGAGGGGGGTATGGAGGTAATGAAAAACTGTTTTTT. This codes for CSARGGYGGNEKLFF.